The clone carrying this T cell receptor (beta chain) is classed as medium-sized. The antigen is unknown. Time point here: sample taken at primary tumor resection. TCRdb reprocessed the 5' RACE reads via MiXCR and lists one record per CDR3 protein. The profile shows roughly 8,400 distinct CDR3 sequences, approximately 12% of them singletons. This CDR3 spans 14 amino acids. V dropped 0 bases and J dropped 2; count of bases not matched to a gene: 2. Germline V gives CDR1 DFQATT, CDR2 SNEGSKA (reference sequence). The record originates from a study of spatial heterogeneity in lung cancer. Findings and limits, study-wide: Expanded alpha and beta TCR counts within tumors tracked tumor mutation counts.

The source material was lung tumor tissue, sampled at surgery. The TCR was taken from a male donor with early-stage non-small cell lung cancer. The chain combines TRBV20-1 with TRBJ2-7; TRBD2 agrees at 9 bases. Written as DNA, the CDR3 is TGCAGTGCTAGAGAGGGGACTAGCACCTACGAGCAGTACTTC. Translating it yields CSAREGTSTYEQYF.